This T cell receptor (beta chain) was profiled in a study of cytomegalovirus exposure and HLA in healthy donors. Whole-study context: The 120 validation repertoires used the same platform as the 550 to 700 first-cohort repertoires (as reported by a later analysis).

Profiled with immunoSEQ multiplex PCR; TCRdb holds only in-frame clones, not every one. The profile shows under 150,000 clones, just over 90% of them singletons. The length of the CDR3 is 15 residues. Germline V CDR1 and CDR2: SNHLY, FYNNEI. The germline V and J ends were trimmed by 4 bases and 3 bases, with 14 bases remaining between them. The chain combines TRBV2 with TRBJ2-3, with no clear D. The receptor was derived from a man younger than 30 in good health and CMV-seronegative. What was sequenced was PBMCs. The CDR3 spells CASSGPGRSTDTQYF. In DNA form, the CDR3 reads TGTGCCAGCAGTGGGCCAGGTCGCTCGACAGATACGCAGTATTTT.